A single T cell receptor (beta chain) is shown here with its context. CDR3 length: 14 residues. Looked up from germline, CDR1 is MNHNS and CDR2 is SASEGT. Trimming cost V 2 bases and J 1 base, with 6 bases left between them. The data originate from a study of T cell responses to AZD1222 COVID-19 vaccine. Investigators merged groups given second doses at roughly 4 or roughly 12 weeks. TCRdb's copy holds only in-frame clones and misses some; the assay was immunoSEQ multiplex PCR. The data hold over 90,000 clones, with roughly 92% observed a single time. The source is an adult who received the AZD1222 COVID-19 vaccine. The gene calls are TRBV6-1 and TRBJ1-3, with D uncertain. The sequencing used peripheral blood, collected 28 days after the second AZD1222 dose. This CDR3 is CASSERRSGNTIYF. The CDR3, as DNA: TGTGCCAGCAGTGAACGCAGGTCTGGAAACACCATATATTTT.